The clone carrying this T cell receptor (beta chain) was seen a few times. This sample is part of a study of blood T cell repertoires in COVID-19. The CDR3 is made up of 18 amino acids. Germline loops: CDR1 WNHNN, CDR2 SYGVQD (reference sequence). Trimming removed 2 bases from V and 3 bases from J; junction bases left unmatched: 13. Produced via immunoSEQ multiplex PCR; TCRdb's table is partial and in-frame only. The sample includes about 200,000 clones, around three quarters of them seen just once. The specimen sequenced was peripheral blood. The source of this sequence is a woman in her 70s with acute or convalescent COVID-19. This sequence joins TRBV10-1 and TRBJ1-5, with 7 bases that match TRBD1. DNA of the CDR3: TGCGCCAGCAGTGAGCCCACGGGACAGCTAGCAACCAATCAGCCCCAGCATTTT. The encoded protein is CASSEPTGQLATNQPQHF.